This T cell receptor beta chain is drawn from a study of Graves' ophthalmopathy and Graves' hyperthyroidism (dated by TCRdb to the late 2010s). About the investigation overall: Peripheral blood samples were taken at the time of initial diagnosis, before any treatment was given. In total, 135 blood samples were TCR-sequenced: 40 to 45 ophthalmopathy, some 75 hyperthyroidism and around 17 hyperthyroidism-to-ophthalmopathy patients. An independent validation cohort comprised fewer than 20 hyperthyroidism patients and over 15 patients who later progressed from hyperthyroidism to ophthalmopathy. The study used TCR beta repertoire signatures to distinguish Graves' ophthalmopathy from Graves' hyperthyroidism and to predict progression to ophthalmopathy. After sampling, hyperthyroidism patients received methimazole starting at 30 mg daily, and ophthalmopathy patients received high-dose intravenous methylprednisolone. In roughly six hyperthyroidism patients, the T-cell repertoires found in thyroid tissue were compared with those found in blood. To explore V-J signatures that separate ophthalmopathy from hyperthyroidism, a discovery set of approximately 100 patients was enrolled, consisting of more than 40 with ophthalmopathy and some 56 with stable hyperthyroidism. The roughly 94 discovery patients were randomly divided into training and test sets at a 7:3 ratio.

TCR beta CDR3 regions were amplified from RNA transcripts for repertoire sequencing. The first round of RT-PCR was done with HTBI primers and the Qiagen OneStep RT-PCR kit, and was followed by a second round of multiplex PCR, then size selection and purification. Libraries were sequenced paired-end with 100 bp reads on an Illumina HiSeq2000. As for how the authors treated the data: Reads were processed with SOAPnuke, discarding reads with adapters, uncalled bases, mean Phred below 15, or no exact constant-primer or identifier match. COPE v1.2.5 was used to merge high-quality paired reads. Each unique nucleotide sequence was treated as a clonotype, and MiTCR v1.1 was used to align the clonotypes to the IMGT TRB V, D and J references. The analysis was limited to V-J combinations with a frequency above 0.0001, which together covered 99.2% of repertoires. For each V-J combination, a TCR clonal expansion and chaos score was defined as F50 clonal expansion divided by the chaos observed in the TCRdist matrix. Features were reduced by Welch's t-statistics and random forest to around 14 V-J combinations, which fed a naive Bayes classifier. The similarity between thyroid and blood repertoires was quantified using the Morisita-Horn index. TCRdb reran the public reads through fastp at Q25 and MiXCR, keeping productive beta chains. Rows merge per CDR3 protein into single entries with the most common DNA and genes. These V and J calls rely on TCRdb rather than the paper's analysis. This sample holds around 400,000 distinct CDR3 sequences; about 21% were observed only once. Roughly 3% of the sample lies in the top ten.

Hyperthyroidism was defined as stable when no progression to ophthalmopathy occurred within 18 months of follow-up. The hyperthyroidism patients were 18 to 65 years old and newly diagnosed, with a disease duration of less than 2 months. Patients with other autoimmune diseases, uncontrolled infections, pregnancy or lactation were excluded. Clinical symptoms, serum thyroxine, TRAb, thyroid ultrasound and orbital computed tomography were used for diagnosis. PBMCs were isolated from 10 ml of fresh peripheral blood by Ficoll-Paque density gradient centrifugation. Trizol reagent was used to extract the total RNA, and its quality was then checked on an Agilent 2100 Bioanalyzer. The CDR3 runs 16 residues from the cysteine to the phenylalanine. The retained sequence is limited to the CDR3, 48 bases, with the frame set at the first base. V is cut by 1 base and J by 0 bases, and the space between the germline ends is 9 bases. The germline V gene gives CDR1 as MDHEN and CDR2 as SYDVKM.

Ten or more counts support this clonotype. The specificity of this receptor is unknown. Base quality data are lacking; no much larger clone is found one base away. Broader findings and caveats from the paper: Most of the expanded thyroid clonotypes with a frequency above 0.001 were also detected in blood, and it was suggested that the thyroid immune response may be reflected by blood repertoires. In validation, the model predicted ophthalmopathy progression with 70.59% sensitivity and about 73% specificity; some 13 predicted patients were CT-confirmed with GO in a median of 6.5 months. No statistical method was used to predetermine the sample size, and group allocation was not hidden from the investigators. In cross-validation, the 13-signature model distinguished ophthalmopathy from stable hyperthyroidism with about 90% sensitivity and around 81% specificity, and in the test set the corresponding values were 80% and 75%.

The receptor comes from a woman aged 18-29 years with stable Graves' hyperthyroidism. Donor details come from another sample of the same person, matched by shared clones. Source material: peripheral blood. This sequence uses TRBV28 and TRBJ2-2; the D gene could be either TRBD1 or TRBD2, each agreeing at 5 bases. The nucleotide sequence reads as follows: TGTGCCAGCAGTTTATTTGTGGGGGCGAACACCGGGGAGCTGTTTTTT. It translates to CASSLFVGANTGELFF.